The 19 T cell receptor beta chains below come from one sample, sequenced in a study of shared clonotypes between healthy human individuals. TCRdb's copy holds only in-frame clones and misses some; the assay was immunoSEQ multiplex PCR. The sample shows 1.5 million to 2.5 million clones, about 95% of them seen only once. Naive CD8 isolation took CD45RO-negative cells positively selected for CCR7 and excluded terminally differentiated effector memory CD45RA+ cells. Sequenced material: naive CD8+ T cells sorted from blood. The source of these receptors is a man between 18 and 29 years old in good health.

The chain employs TRBV19 and TRBJ1-1, with a possible D match to TRBD1 (5 bases). The CDR3 has 15 amino acids. CDR1 LNHDA and CDR2 SQIVND come from the germline V gene (reference sequence). V lost 3 bases to trimming and J lost 2 bases, with 13 bases between them. This chain's CDR3 is CASSMRGSLNTEAFF. The CDR3 bases are TGTGCCAGTAGTATGAGGGGATCGTTAAACACTGAAGCTTTCTTT.

V is TRBV4-1 and J is TRBJ1-2, with D perhaps matching TRBD1 (6 bases). The V gene lost 3 bases and the J gene lost 0 bases, with 14 bases spanning the gap. Looked up from germline, CDR1 is MGHRA and CDR2 is YSYEKL. This CDR3 comprises 16 residues. CDR3 sequence: CASSHRQDTPNYGYTF. The CDR3, as DNA: TGCGCCAGCAGCCATCGACAGGATACGCCTAACTATGGCTACACCTTC.

This chain uses TRBV5-6 with TRBJ1-2; tentative D call: TRBD1 (6 bases). The CDR3 consists of 16 residues. The germline V and J ends were trimmed by 3 bases and 3 bases, with 18 bases remaining between them. Germline CDR1 reads SGHDT; CDR2 reads YYEEEE. The CDR3 is CASSWRSGGAYYGYTF. DNA of the CDR3: TGTGCCAGCAGCTGGAGATCGGGGGGCGCCTACTATGGCTACACCTTC.

This rearrangement joins TRBV4-3 to TRBJ2-7; TRBD2 is a possible D gene (8 bases). The CDR3 extends over 17 amino acids. The germline CDR1 and CDR2 sequences are LGHNA and YSLEER. The V end was cut by 2 bases, the J end by 1 base, with 18 bases between. CDR3 sequence: CASSQTKGAGGSYEQYF. The DNA of the CDR3 is TGCGCCAGCAGCCAAACGAAGGGGGCGGGAGGATCCTACGAGCAGTACTTC.

The CDR3 loop reads CASSFGVLNSDPSYNEQFF. As DNA, the CDR3 is TGCGCCAGCAGCTTCGGGGTCTTGAACTCCGATCCTTCCTACAATGAGCAGTTCTTC. The V gene is TRBV5-1, the J gene TRBJ2-1, with a tentative D call TRBD2 (5 bases). With 2 bases removed from V and 1 base from J, the gap between germline ends came to 22 bases. Germline values: CDR1 SGHRS, CDR2 YFSETQ. This CDR3 comprises 19 residues.

The chain combines TRBV27 with TRBJ1-2; TRBD1 is a possible D gene (5 bases). V was trimmed by 5 bases and J by 6 bases, leaving 13 bases between them. The germline V gene has CDR1 MNHEY and CDR2 SMNVEV (reference sequence). There are 13 residues in the CDR3. CDR3 loop: CASSPRRGNGYTF. CDR3 in DNA: TGTGCCAGCAGTCCCCGGAGGGGTAATGGCTACACCTTC.

This clone was recorded once. This chain connects TRBV19 to TRBJ2-5; 9 bases fit TRBD1. V gave up 5 bases and J gave up 4 bases; unmatched junction bases: 8. This CDR3 region has 15 residues. Per the germline V gene, CDR1 is LNHDA and CDR2 is SQIVND (reference sequence). CDR3 residues: CASSELDRGGETQYF. The DNA for the CDR3 is TGTGCCAGTAGTGAGCTGGACAGGGGAGGAGAGACCCAGTACTTC.

On this clone: One end of the junction does not line up with germline, which may come from a read error. The V call is TRBV19, the J call TRBJ1-6; possible D gene TRBD1, 6 bases. The germline V gene encodes CDR1 LNHDA and CDR2 SQIVND (reference sequence). The CDR3 has 14 amino acids. CDR3 sequence: CGSRSGEGDSPLHF. The CDR3, as DNA: TGTGGCAGTAGGTCAGGGGAGGGGGATTCACCCCTCCACTTT.

This chain links TRBV15 with TRBJ2-7, with TRBD1 matching over 7 bases. Germline trimming cut 1 base from V and 3 bases from J; bases unmatched to any gene: 3. CDR1 and CDR2 from the germline V gene are LNHNV and YYDKDF (reference sequence). The CDR3 sequence is 14 residues long. The DNA for the CDR3 is TGTGCCACCAGCAGAGCGTCAGGGGGCTACGAGCAGTACTTC. Amino acids: CATSRASGGYEQYF.

About this clone: Other DNA sequences in the same sample also yield this CDR3. V is TRBV9 and J is TRBJ2-2; 7 nucleotides match TRBD1. Germline V CDR1 and CDR2: SGDLS, YYNGEE. The CDR3 is 14 amino acids. J lost 4 bases, V lost 4 bases, and 4 bases had no gene match. The CDR3 DNA follows: TGTGCCAGCAGCTTAGGGGGCAGCACCGGGGAGCTGTTTTTT. Its translation: CASSLGGSTGELFF.

This clone has at least ten counts. Distinct nucleotide sequences in the sample also encode this CDR3. The V call is TRBV5-4, the J call TRBJ2-7; D is perhaps TRBD1 (6 bases). Germline V gene sequence: CDR1 SGHNT, CDR2 YYREEE (reference sequence). The CDR3 length is 14 residues. With 5 bases removed from V and 1 base from J, the gap between germline ends came to 13 bases. The CDR3 is CASSSRGNSYEQYF. As DNA, the CDR3 is TGTGCCAGCAGTTCTAGGGGGAATTCCTACGAGCAGTACTTC.

This rearrangement joins TRBV6-5 to TRBJ1-2; 7 positions agree with TRBD1. With 4 bases clipped from V and 6 bases from J, the junction kept 5 bases outside the gene matches. The germline gives CDR1 MNHEY, CDR2 SVGAGI. The CDR3 is 13 residues long. The CDR3 bases are TGTGCCAGCAGTTCGACAGGGTACAATGGCTACACCTTC. It yields the protein CASSSTGYNGYTF.

V gene TRBV27 combines with J gene TRBJ2-3; unclear D gene. The CDR3 runs to 14 residues. Trimming shortened V by 1 base and J by 6 bases, and 11 bases separated the two germline ends. CDR1 and CDR2 from the germline V gene are MNHEY and SMNVEV (reference sequence). The CDR3 sequence is CASSLWAGSDTQYF. CDR3 DNA: TGTGCCAGCAGTTTATGGGCTGGGTCGGATACGCAGTATTTT.

This clone has only a few counts. The chain has TRBV15 and TRBJ1-3; D remains unclear. Germline-derived CDR1 and CDR2 are LNHNV and YYDKDF (reference sequence). The CDR3 loop spans 12 amino acids. Deletions cut 0 bases from V and 8 bases from J, with 5 bases between. This CDR3 reads CATSREEDTIYF. CDR3 sequence (DNA): TGTGCCACCAGCAGAGAGGAGGACACCATATATTTT.

This sequence joins TRBV11-2 and TRBJ1-5; D unclear. This CDR3 has 16 residues. Germline V gene data show CDR1 as SGHAT and CDR2 as FQNNGV. Trimming took off 3 bases at V and 0 bases at J, with 12 bases between the two ends. The CDR3 loop is CASSLLRSGSNQPQHF. In DNA, the CDR3 is TGTGCCAGCAGCTTGCTGAGGTCGGGTAGCAATCAGCCCCAGCATTTT.

The chain links TRBV6-5 to TRBJ1-2; D gene ambiguous. Trimming cost V 0 bases and J 2 bases, with 7 bases left between them. CDR3 length: 14 amino acids. CDR1 is MNHEY, CDR2 SVGAGI, per germline. CDR3 sequence: CASSYSWENYGYTF. For the CDR3, the DNA is TGTGCCAGCAGTTACTCCTGGGAAAACTATGGCTACACCTTC.

V usage is TRBV29-1 and J usage is TRBJ2-3; D remains ambiguous. V was shortened by 5 bases and J by 1 base, with 13 bases between the two germline ends. This CDR3 spans 14 amino acids. CDR1 and CDR2 (germline): SQVTM, ANQGSEA. This CDR3 is CSVIGEQGTDTQYF. CDR3 nucleotide sequence: TGCAGCGTTATCGGTGAGCAGGGCACAGATACGCAGTATTTT.

This rearrangement joins TRBV7-8 to TRBJ2-1; D uncertain. V lost 2 bases, J lost 6 bases, and 8 bases lay in between. This CDR3 spans 13 amino acids. Per the germline V gene, CDR1 is SGHVS and CDR2 is FQNEAQ. CDR3 bases: TGTGCCAGCAGCTTACAGCCCAGCAATGAGCAGTTCTTC. Translation: CASSLQPSNEQFF.

The chain couples TRBV12-2 to TRBJ2-7; the table's D call TRBD1 went unverified against the DNA. TRBV12-2 is reported as a pseudogene. The CDR3 extends over 15 amino acids. The chain's CDR3 is CASRLAEQGIYEQYF. The CDR3 DNA reads TGTGCAAGTCGCTTAGCGGAACAGGGTATCTACGAGCAGTACTTC.